This T cell receptor (beta chain) was sequenced in a study of beta chain features in type 1 diabetes. Study summary: Age, gender and cell yields were alike across patients and healthy donors. Findings and limits, study-wide: VDJ junctions sequenced from type 1 diabetes patients showed fewer insertions and more deletions.

A note on this clone: Antigen unknown. This same CDR3 is encoded by further DNA sequences in the sample.

As every portion of the isolated RNA was reverse transcribed, the sequencing read expressed TCRB transcripts. Using immunoSEQ multiplex PCR, the repertoire was profiled, and TCRdb retains in-frame clones only, with some absent. The data show hundreds of thousands of clones, around 15% seen once. Between the trimmed V and J ends, which lost 1 base and 0 bases, there was a span of 7 bases. The CDR3 has 14 residues. CDR1 SGHTA and CDR2 FQGNSA come from the germline V gene. The sequencing input was central memory CD4+ T cells from blood. The receptor comes from a young man in good health. J is TRBJ2-7 and V is TRBV7-2; no definite D call. CDR3 amino acids: CASSLGGISYEQYF. The CDR3 region has the DNA TGTGCCAGCAGCTTAGGAGGAATCTCCTACGAGCAGTACTTC.